The rows below give T cell receptor beta chains drawn from one sample of a study of cytomegalovirus exposure and HLA in healthy donors. Produced via immunoSEQ multiplex PCR; TCRdb's table is partial and in-frame only. The table includes 100,000 to 150,000 clones, around four fifths detected once. Sample: PBMCs. These receptors originate from a human donor in good health. The CDR3 runs from the conserved cysteine through the conserved F or W. The D gene is left open where the match is weak. Clone size is shown for a subset of rows, as once, few, many or a class of expanded clone.

>.|TRBV27|.|TRBJ1-2
TGTGCCAGCAGTTTATCCCCGGCTAACTATGGCTACACCTTC
CASSLSPANYGYTF
>.|TRBV19|.|TRBJ1-4
TGTGCCAGTAGTGAGGCGTTTCTGAACGTCTTGCGGATGAATGAAAAACTGTTTTTT
CASSEAFLNVLRMNEKLFF
>.|TRBV4-1|.|TRBJ2-7
TGCGCCAGCAGCCAAGAGCGGCTCGGAACCTACGAGCAGTACTTC
CASSQERLGTYEQYF
>TRBD1|TRBV5-6|.|TRBJ2-7
TGTGCCAGCAGCTTCGATTGGACAGGGCACTCCTACGAGCAGTACTTC
CASSFDWTGHSYEQYF
>.|TRBV10-2|.|TRBJ1-5
TGCGCCAGCAGTGAGTTGGTGAACGGTCGGCAGCCCCAGCATTTT
CASSELVNGRQPQHF
>.|TRBV5-1|few|TRBJ1-1
TGCGCCAGCAGCTTGGCCCAGACATCGACTGAAGCTTTCTTT
CASSLAQTSTEAFF
>TRBD1|TRBV28|.|TRBJ2-5
TGTGCCAGCAGTTTATTTGGACAGGGGGCCGGAGAGACCCAGTACTTC
CASSLFGQGAGETQYF
>.|TRBV10-3|.|TRBJ1-1
TGTGCCATCTCCGGCAGGGTCGACGGCCCTGGCACTGAAGCTTTCTTT
CAISGRVDGPGTEAFF
>.|TRBV19|.|TRBJ1-1
TGTGCCAGCCTAGGCGATGAAGCTTTCTTT
CASLGDEAFF
>TRBD1|TRBV5-6|.|TRBJ2-5
TGTGCCAGCAGCTTGGGTCTAAGACAGGGAGAGACCCAGTACTTC
CASSLGLRQGETQYF
>.|TRBV25-1|.|TRBJ1-2
TGTGCCAGCAGTGACTGGAGCTATGGCTACACCTTC
CASSDWSYGYTF
>.|TRBV5-1|.|TRBJ1-6
TGCGCCAGCAGAAGGAGGGATAATTCACCCCTCCACTTT
CASRRRDNSPLHF
>TRBD1|TRBV5-1|.|TRBJ2-5
TGCGCCAGCAGCTTCGGGACAGGGGACGTTAACCAAGAGTCCCAGTACTTC
CASSFGTGDVNQESQYF
>TRBD2|TRBV7-9|once|TRBJ2-7
TGTTCCAGTAGGACTAGCGGGGATTACGAGCAGTACTTC
CSSRTSGDYEQYF
>.|TRBV28|.|TRBJ2-7
TGTGCCAGCAGCACACCGCTAGTGCGCTACGAGCAGTACTTC
CASSTPLVRYEQYF
>TRBD1|TRBV4-2|.|TRBJ1-2
TGTGCCAGCAGCCAAACACCGGGACAGGAGGGGTTCTATGGCTACACCTTC
CASSQTPGQEGFYGYTF
>.|TRBV2|once|TRBJ1-4
TGTGCCAGCACCCTCCAGGGGCAGGGAAACGAAAAACTGTTTTTT
CASTLQGQGNEKLFF
>.|TRBV11-2|.|TRBJ2-4
TGTGCCAGCAGCTTAGGGGGTACTAGCCGCATTCAGTACTTC
CASSLGGTSRIQYF
>.|TRBV7-3|.|TRBJ2-7
TGTGCCAGCAGCGCTGCCGGGGTAACCTACGAGCAGTACTTC
CASSAAGVTYEQYF
>TRBD2|TRBV4-1|.|TRBJ2-3
TGCGCCAGCAGCCAAGGCCGGGGGGGCCTGATCACAGATACGCAGTATTTT
CASSQGRGGLITDTQYF
>.|TRBV5-4|few|TRBJ2-7
TGTGCCAGCAGCCCGGGAAACGCCTACGAGCAGTACTTC
CASSPGNAYEQYF
>.|TRBV7-9|.|TRBJ2-1
TGTGCCAGCAGTCGGAGCGGCTCCTCCTACAATGAGCAGTTCTTC
CASSRSGSSYNEQFF
>TRBD1|TRBV18|once|TRBJ1-4
TGTGCCAGCTCACTGGGACAGTTGGGTGAAAAACTGTTTTTT
CASSLGQLGEKLFF
>.|TRBV11-3|few|TRBJ1-1
TGTGCCAGCAGCTTAAGGGGTGGTGAGGATGAAGCTTTCTTT
CASSLRGGEDEAFF
>.|TRBV5-6|.|TRBJ2-1
TGTGCCAGCAGCTTGGTGGTAGCGGTTGGGGCTGGGAATGAGCAGTTCTTC
CASSLVVAVGAGNEQFF
>.|TRBV19|.|TRBJ2-7
TGTGCCAGTAGCCATAGCGGAGAAATCGTACTATACGAGCAGTACTTC
CASSHSGEIVLYEQYF